Below are 9 T cell receptor beta chains sequenced from a single sample in a study of cytomegalovirus exposure and HLA in healthy donors. The study ran its PCR with 60 Vbeta and 13 Jbeta primers. Assay used: immunoSEQ multiplex PCR; TCRdb lists only in-frame clones, some missing. The sample lists 200,000 to 250,000 clones, 75% to 90% occurring once. The sequenced sample consisted of PBMCs. The receptors were sampled from a woman between 18 and 30 years old in good health and CMV-seronegative.

CDR3 in DNA: TGTGCCAGCAGTGAATTAGCCGGCTTGGGTCGGGAGACCCAGTACTTC. Its translation: CASSELAGLGRETQYF. This chain connects TRBV25-1 to TRBJ2-5; no clear D gene. The ends were cut back, 1 base at V and 5 bases at J, with 17 bases in the middle. The CDR3 is 16 residues long. The germline V gene encodes CDR1 MGHDK and CDR2 SYGVNS.

This sequence joins TRBV6-1 and TRBJ2-2; maybe TRBD1 (5 bases). Deletions cut 2 bases from V and 4 bases from J, with 8 bases between. This CDR3 spans 14 amino acids. The germline V gene has CDR1 MNHNS and CDR2 SASEGT. The CDR3 coding sequence is TGTGCCAGCAGTGAAAGGGGTCTCACCGGGGAGCTGTTTTTT. This translates into CASSERGLTGELFF.

With respect to this clone: Other DNA sequences of this sample code for an identical CDR3. The CDR3 nucleotides read TGTGCCAGCTCACCACCGGCGGGTCGAGAGACCCAGTACTTC. It specifies CASSPPAGRETQYF. The chain is built from TRBV18 and TRBJ2-5; perhaps TRBD2 as D (5 bases). Germline V gene sequence: CDR1 KGHSH, CDR2 LQKENI. This CDR3 is 14 amino acids long. The ends were cut back, 0 bases at V and 4 bases at J, with 9 bases in the middle. The whole variable domain, filled in from reference TRBV18 and TRBJ2-5, reads NAGVMQNPRHLVRRRGQEARLRCSPMKGHSHVYWYRQLPEEGLKFMVYLQKENIIDESGMPKERFSAEFPKEGPSILRIQQVVRGDSAAYFCASSPPAGRETQYFGPGTRLLVL.

A few counts support this clone. The rearrangement joins TRBV6-5 to TRBJ1-4; D is unresolved. Germline values: CDR1 MNHEY, CDR2 SVGAGI. Trimming took off 8 bases at V and 5 bases at J, with 6 bases between the two ends. This CDR3 has 11 residues. In DNA, the CDR3 is TGTGCCAGCGCCACAAATGAAAAACTGTTTTTT. It yields the protein CASATNEKLFF.

This clone was counted a single time. The chain is built from TRBV18 and TRBJ2-1; 7 bases align to TRBD1. Germline CDR1 is KGHSH and CDR2 is LQKENI. The CDR3 is 16 residues long. Trimming cost V 3 bases and J 4 bases; bases outside gene matches: 9. In DNA, the CDR3 is TGTGCCAGCTCACCCGGCACGGGACAGCGGTACAATGAGCAGTTCTTC. Amino acids: CASSPGTGQRYNEQFF.

The chain has TRBV27 and TRBJ2-7; D is possibly TRBD1 (5 bases). The CDR3 covers 15 residues. Germline loops: CDR1 MNHEY, CDR2 SMNVEV (reference sequence). The V end was cut by 2 bases, the J end by 3 bases, with 14 bases between. The CDR3 is CASSLKAGINYEQYF. The CDR3, as DNA: TGTGCCAGCAGTTTAAAAGCAGGGATCAACTACGAGCAGTACTTC.

This rearrangement joins TRBV29-1 to TRBJ2-5; perhaps TRBD1 as D (5 bases). The length of the CDR3 is 16 residues. Germline V lookup: CDR1 SQVTM, CDR2 ANQGSEA. Trimming stripped 3 bases from V and 0 bases from J, with 17 bases between. CDR3 in DNA: TGCAGCGTTGAGGGCTCGATTATGGACAACCAAGAGACCCAGTACTTC. It yields the protein CSVEGSIMDNQETQYF.

V usage is TRBV29-1 and J usage is TRBJ2-7; possible D gene TRBD1, 5 bases. Germline V lookup: CDR1 SQVTM, CDR2 ANQGSEA. The CDR3 contains 12 residues. V lost 1 base and J lost 3, with 7 bases in between. The DNA for the CDR3 is TGCAGCGTTGAAGTGACAGACTACGAGCAGTACTTC. This translates into CSVEVTDYEQYF.

The DNA for the CDR3 is TGTGCCAGCAGCGACGGGGACAGGGGTGCGACCCAGTACTTC. Its protein is CASSDGDRGATQYF. The chain uses TRBV2 and TRBJ2-5, with TRBD1 matching over 10 bases. Trimming removed 6 bases from V and 7 bases from J; junction bases left unmatched: 8. This CDR3 has 14 amino acids. CDR1 SNHLY and CDR2 FYNNEI come from the germline V gene.